This T cell receptor beta chain stems from a study of long-term antiretroviral therapy in people with HIV (dated by TCRdb to about 2022). Turning to the overall study: The earliest samples were collected about a decade before the 2015 WHO recommendation for immediate ART, when ART was typically delayed until CD4 counts fell. This retrospective serial study examined whether starting ART and sustained HIV suppression were associated with changes in the composition and diversity of the TRB repertoire in peripheral blood. The cohort contributed roughly 190 cryopreserved PBMC samples from fewer than 35 adults with confirmed HIV infection, collected serially over a mean of approximately six years (range 1-12). Of the roughly 32 participants with HIV, about a dozen were female. No cross-contamination during QIAcube processing was seen in test extractions of a monoclonal T-cell line run alongside 33 polyclonal samples.

To be included, a participant needed at least one PBMC sample from before ART initiation plus at least two post-ART samples. Treatment was received in the United States of America by all participants with HIV. Before DNA extraction, cryopreserved samples containing about 0.9-10 million PBMC were thawed and washed. At the time of the earliest PBMC sample for each participant with HIV, ages ranged from roughly 23 to 60 years. PBMC samples were contributed by each participant from 1-4 timepoints before ART initiation and 2-8 timepoints after ART initiation, with a median of 7 samples. For every participant, serial HIV viral load, CD4+ T-cell count, ART history and demographic data were obtained. A Qiagen kit on a QIAcube was used to extract genomic DNA from unsorted PBMC, with samples processed in batches of 12. In regard to this clone: Its antigen is currently not known. Within one base of it there is no much larger clone, and no base qualities were kept.

Between the V and J ends, shortened by 1 base and 0 bases respectively, the junction contains 13 bases. Inclusive of the bounding cysteine and phenylalanine, the CDR3 is 16 residues long. The CDR3 DNA has 48 bases and is translated from base 1. From a lookup of the germline V gene, CDR1 and CDR2 are SGHRS and YFSETQ. The immunoSEQ hsTCRB v3.0 assay was used at survey level resolution for TRB variable region sequencing. TRB sequencing targeted a depth of roughly 40,000-55,000 T-cell genomes per sample. An Illumina MiSeq with a v3 150-cycle kit was used to sequence the pooled TRB libraries. Per the source publication's procedure: Repertoire analysis was performed in R inside a reproducible Nextflow workflow that covered QC, data transformation and analysis. Custom analyses were implemented in LymphoSeq2, an R package for AIRR-Seq data exploration. After excluding a handful of samples that yielded fewer than 5000 total TRB sequences, approximately 170 HIV repertoires remained for analysis. Among the roughly 200 retained HIV repertoires, about 59 were collected before ART initiation and roughly 130 were collected after ART initiation. Each repertoire was downsampled to 5000 TRB nucleotide sequences, and summary statistics were averaged across 100 downsampling iterations. TRB sequences were retained for analysis only if CDR3 regions of at least seven amino acids were present. Diversity was assessed using a clonality score derived from Shannon entropy and using the Gini coefficient. Repertoire networks linked the top 5000 CDR3 amino acid sequences whenever two sequences differed by an edit distance of one. Antigen specificity groups and MHC restriction were predicted for TRB CDR3 amino acid sequences with GLIPH2. CDR3 amino acid sequences were matched against VDJdb and McPAS-TCR to flag known CMV, EBV, HIV or tissue antigen associations. Pre-ART, post-ART and control groups were compared with Wilcoxon signed-rank tests and Holm-Bonferroni correction. TCRdb provides this immuneACCESS table in a form limited to in-frame rearrangements. Some clones are lacking; in checked studies, under half of them reflect an unresolved V gene, and why the rest are absent is not known. V, J and clone size are taken as reported in that table, and D and trimming were inferred from the DNA itself. This sample holds about 35,000 clones; 60% to 75% were observed only once. Roughly 3.5% of the sample is taken by the ten largest.

What the work shows at the level of the full study, not this receptor alone: Samples dated from the mid-2000s to the late 2010s, and the ART regimens used may be less effective than current ones. Owing to limited PBMC availability, only the TCR beta chain was sequenced, without alpha chain pairing. Inferences about post-ART repertoire changes are limited because no data were available on ART adherence, viral resistance or therapy changes. Compared with controls, HIV repertoires had narrower CDR3 length ranges, and the network structure pointed to an antigen-experienced repertoire that shifted only slightly toward naive after ART. The repertoire was dominated across all time points by expanded TRB clones identified before ART initiation, although this dominance was seen to fluctuate and to decrease in many PLHIV after ART. Starting ART was linked to a significant rise in TRB diversity, yet even with long-term ART the diversity remained significantly lower than in transplant donor controls. Because pre-ART samples had limited cell numbers, profiling was done on unsorted PBMC rather than on sorted CD4+ and CD8+ T cells.

The rearrangement combines TRBV5-1 with TRBJ2-5; the D segment could be TRBD2, given 6 matching bases. This receptor was identified in a man aged 45 to 65 with HIV. The sample in question was unsorted PBMCs, obtained 3 years after starting antiretroviral therapy. The nucleotides read TGCGCCAGCAGCTTGTCTATGGGGGGAAACCAAGAGACCCAGTACTTC. Its product reads: CASSLSMGGNQETQYF.